A selection of T cell receptor beta chains follows, all from one sample in a study of cytomegalovirus exposure and HLA in healthy donors. Measured with immunoSEQ multiplex PCR; TCRdb has only the in-frame clones, and not every one. The data hold over 150,000 clones, with over 65% observed a single time. Sequenced material: PBMCs. These receptor sequences come from a boy aged 2 to 10 in good health and CMV-seronegative. Both conserved end residues are part of each CDR3. A D gene is named only where the DNA matches it firmly. Size is stated for part of the rows, as once, few or many counts, or as a class when the clone is expanded.

j_call: TRBJ1-2; clone_size: .; d_call: .; v_call: TRBV30; cdr3_aa: CACVMGARGYTF; cdr3_nt: TGTGCCTGCGTTATGGGGGCACGCGGCTACACCTTC
j_call: TRBJ2-2; clone_size: .; d_call: TRBD2; v_call: TRBV7-9; cdr3_aa: CASSLRRGGGATGELFF; cdr3_nt: TGTGCCAGCAGCTTAAGACGAGGCGGGGGGGCCACCGGGGAGCTGTTTTTT
j_call: TRBJ2-5; clone_size: few; d_call: .; v_call: TRBV7-6; cdr3_aa: CASSFRGFETQYF; cdr3_nt: TGTGCCAGCAGCTTTCGAGGGTTCGAGACCCAGTACTTC
j_call: TRBJ1-1; clone_size: .; d_call: .; v_call: TRBV28; cdr3_aa: CASSPRVVAFF; cdr3_nt: TGTGCCAGCAGCCCCCGCGTCGTAGCTTTCTTT
j_call: TRBJ2-7; clone_size: .; d_call: .; v_call: TRBV6-5; cdr3_aa: CASSYPEPQGYEQYF; cdr3_nt: TGTGCCAGCAGTTACCCCGAACCCCAGGGCTACGAGCAGTACTTC
j_call: TRBJ1-2; clone_size: few; d_call: .; v_call: TRBV6-5; cdr3_aa: CASSYRWKEYGYTF; cdr3_nt: TGTGCCAGCAGTTACCGCTGGAAGGAGTATGGCTACACCTTC
j_call: TRBJ1-2; clone_size: .; d_call: TRBD1; v_call: TRBV6-6; cdr3_aa: CASRPGTGLPDYGYTF; cdr3_nt: TGTGCCAGCAGACCCGGGACAGGCCTTCCGGACTATGGCTACACCTTC
j_call: TRBJ1-2; clone_size: .; d_call: .; v_call: TRBV29-1; cdr3_aa: CSGEQDLYGYTF; cdr3_nt: TGCAGCGGAGAACAGGACCTCTATGGCTACACCTTC
j_call: TRBJ1-2; clone_size: few; d_call: .; v_call: TRBV11-2; cdr3_aa: CASSSTSQTGSYGYTF; cdr3_nt: TGTGCCAGCAGCTCCACCTCACAAACAGGGAGCTATGGCTACACCTTC
j_call: TRBJ2-2; clone_size: .; d_call: TRBD2; v_call: TRBV4-2; cdr3_aa: CASSQDHPSGGALVTGELFF; cdr3_nt: TGTGCCAGCAGCCAAGATCACCCTAGCGGGGGGGCCTTGGTCACCGGGGAGCTGTTTTTT
j_call: TRBJ2-1; clone_size: .; d_call: TRBD2; v_call: TRBV5-4; cdr3_aa: CASSLGGLPEQFF; cdr3_nt: TGTGCCAGCAGCTTGGGGGGACTACCTGAGCAGTTCTTC
j_call: TRBJ2-1; clone_size: .; d_call: .; v_call: TRBV9; cdr3_aa: CASTPRSWGSGINEQFF; cdr3_nt: TGTGCCAGCACTCCCCGGTCGTGGGGTAGCGGAATAAATGAGCAGTTCTTC
j_call: TRBJ2-1; clone_size: few; d_call: TRBD2; v_call: TRBV7-2; cdr3_aa: CASSFMAGVWNEQFF; cdr3_nt: TGTGCCAGCAGCTTCATGGCGGGGGTATGGAATGAGCAGTTCTTC
j_call: TRBJ1-1; clone_size: few; d_call: .; v_call: TRBV5-4; cdr3_aa: CASSLEENTEAFF; cdr3_nt: TGTGCCAGCAGCTTAGAGGAGAACACTGAAGCTTTCTTT
j_call: TRBJ2-5; clone_size: .; d_call: .; v_call: TRBV5-4; cdr3_aa: CASSLVGGAEAQYF; cdr3_nt: TGTGCCAGCAGCTTGGTCGGAGGGGCCGAGGCCCAGTACTTC
j_call: TRBJ2-3; clone_size: .; d_call: TRBD2; v_call: TRBV2; cdr3_aa: CASSVTGGGTDTQYF; cdr3_nt: TGTGCCAGCAGTGTTACGGGGGGGGGCACAGATACGCAGTATTTT
j_call: TRBJ1-1; clone_size: few; d_call: .; v_call: TRBV30; cdr3_aa: CAWWGRMGRGEAFF; cdr3_nt: TGTGCCTGGTGGGGGAGGATGGGGCGAGGTGAAGCTTTCTTT
j_call: TRBJ2-7; clone_size: .; d_call: TRBD2; v_call: TRBV7-2; cdr3_aa: CASSWTSGGYEQYF; cdr3_nt: TGTGCCAGCAGCTGGACTAGCGGGGGTTACGAGCAGTACTTC
j_call: TRBJ2-3; clone_size: .; d_call: TRBD2; v_call: TRBV19; cdr3_aa: CASSTARSSGPTDTQYF; cdr3_nt: TGTGCCAGTAGTACCGCCCGGAGTAGCGGGCCCACAGATACGCAGTATTTT
j_call: TRBJ2-1; clone_size: .; d_call: .; v_call: TRBV7-8; cdr3_aa: CASSLARTHNEQFF; cdr3_nt: TGTGCCAGCAGCTTAGCGCGTACTCACAATGAGCAGTTCTTC
j_call: TRBJ2-2; clone_size: .; d_call: TRBD2; v_call: TRBV9; cdr3_aa: CASTQEGRGGELFF; cdr3_nt: TGTGCCAGCACCCAAGAAGGGCGGGGGGGGGAGCTGTTTTTT
j_call: TRBJ2-7; clone_size: .; d_call: .; v_call: TRBV5-3; cdr3_aa: CAVRPRDLKPYEQYF; cdr3_nt: TGTGCCGTACGACCCCGGGATCTAAAACCCTACGAGCAGTACTTC
j_call: TRBJ2-2; clone_size: .; d_call: TRBD2; v_call: TRBV9; cdr3_aa: CASSVQAGGVRELFF; cdr3_nt: TGTGCCAGCAGCGTACAAGCGGGGGGCGTCAGGGAGCTGTTTTTT
j_call: TRBJ1-3; clone_size: .; d_call: .; v_call: TRBV5-1; cdr3_aa: CASSPDSRTGNTIYF; cdr3_nt: TGCGCCAGCAGCCCGGACAGCCGAACTGGAAACACCATATATTTT
j_call: TRBJ2-1; clone_size: .; d_call: TRBD2; v_call: TRBV7-2; cdr3_aa: CASSSPRGGLNNEQFF; cdr3_nt: TGTGCCAGCAGCTCACCGCGGGGGGGCCTTAACAATGAGCAGTTCTTC
j_call: TRBJ1-2; clone_size: .; d_call: .; v_call: TRBV5-4; cdr3_aa: CASSLSRGNYGYTF; cdr3_nt: TGTGCCAGCAGCTTGTCTAGGGGGAACTATGGCTACACCTTC
j_call: TRBJ1-1; clone_size: few; d_call: .; v_call: TRBV5-6; cdr3_aa: CASSWENRGTEAFF; cdr3_nt: TGTGCCAGCAGCTGGGAGAATCGGGGCACTGAAGCTTTCTTT
j_call: TRBJ1-1; clone_size: once; d_call: .; v_call: TRBV11-2; cdr3_aa: CASSFTVNTEAFF; cdr3_nt: TGTGCCAGCAGTTTTACAGTAAACACTGAAGCTTTCTTT
j_call: TRBJ1-2; clone_size: .; d_call: TRBD1; v_call: TRBV6-5; cdr3_aa: CASRTTGVYGYTF; cdr3_nt: TGTGCCAGCAGAACCACAGGGGTCTATGGCTACACCTTC
j_call: TRBJ1-2; clone_size: .; d_call: .; v_call: TRBV7-9; cdr3_aa: CSSSSDGGYGYTF; cdr3_nt: TGTTCCAGCAGTTCGGACGGAGGCTATGGCTACACCTTC
j_call: TRBJ1-2; clone_size: .; d_call: TRBD1; v_call: TRBV4-3; cdr3_aa: CASSQGVTGAFLNGYTF; cdr3_nt: TGCGCCAGCAGCCAAGGGGTAACAGGGGCCTTCCTTAATGGCTACACCTTC
j_call: TRBJ2-3; clone_size: .; d_call: .; v_call: TRBV14; cdr3_aa: CASSQGIASTDTQYF; cdr3_nt: TGTGCCAGCAGCCAAGGGATAGCGTCGACAGATACGCAGTATTTT
j_call: TRBJ1-1; clone_size: .; d_call: TRBD1; v_call: TRBV15; cdr3_aa: CATSLDSTGENTEAFF; cdr3_nt: TGTGCCACCAGCCTTGATAGCACAGGGGAGAACACTGAAGCTTTCTTT
j_call: TRBJ2-3; clone_size: .; d_call: TRBD2; v_call: TRBV4-2; cdr3_aa: CASSQARRGGRDTQYF; cdr3_nt: TGTGCCAGCAGCCAAGCTCGGCGGGGGGGCCGGGATACGCAGTATTTT
j_call: TRBJ1-1; clone_size: .; d_call: .; v_call: TRBV9; cdr3_aa: CASSVVGGNTEAFF; cdr3_nt: TGTGCCAGCAGCGTAGTGGGGGGGAACACTGAAGCTTTCTTT
j_call: TRBJ2-1; clone_size: .; d_call: TRBD2; v_call: TRBV6-1; cdr3_aa: CASSDSGALRDEQFF; cdr3_nt: TGTGCCAGCTCTGATAGCGGGGCCTTACGAGATGAGCAGTTCTTC
j_call: TRBJ1-2; clone_size: .; d_call: .; v_call: TRBV2; cdr3_aa: CASSDGGARDYGYTF; cdr3_nt: TGTGCCAGCAGTGACGGGGGGGCGCGTGACTATGGCTACACCTTC